The clone carrying this T cell receptor beta chain was detected only a few times. Antigen: not known. The V and J ends lost 3 bases and 7 bases, in that order; junction bases with no gene match: 6. Germline CDR1 and CDR2: DFQATT and SNEGSKA (reference sequence). CDR3 length equals 13 residues. This specimen comes from a study of identical twins. Via MiXCR, TCRdb re-called the 5' RACE reads, giving one row per CDR3 protein. Of some 1,600,000 distinct CDR3 sequences in the sample, less than 35% are singletons; the top ten hold about 0.27%. Overall study results and limits: Alpha sequences out of frame and shared by twins had excess low generation probability. In cord blood, abundant beta clonotypes had fewer insertions; memory showed no trend.

Sequencing used cord blood. The V call is TRBV20-1, the J call TRBJ2-1, with 7 positions matching TRBD2. The sequence came from a newborn girl in good health. The CDR3 protein is CSASGRSSNEQFF. The CDR3 nucleotides are TGCAGTGCTAGCGGGAGGTCCTCGAATGAGCAGTTCTTC.